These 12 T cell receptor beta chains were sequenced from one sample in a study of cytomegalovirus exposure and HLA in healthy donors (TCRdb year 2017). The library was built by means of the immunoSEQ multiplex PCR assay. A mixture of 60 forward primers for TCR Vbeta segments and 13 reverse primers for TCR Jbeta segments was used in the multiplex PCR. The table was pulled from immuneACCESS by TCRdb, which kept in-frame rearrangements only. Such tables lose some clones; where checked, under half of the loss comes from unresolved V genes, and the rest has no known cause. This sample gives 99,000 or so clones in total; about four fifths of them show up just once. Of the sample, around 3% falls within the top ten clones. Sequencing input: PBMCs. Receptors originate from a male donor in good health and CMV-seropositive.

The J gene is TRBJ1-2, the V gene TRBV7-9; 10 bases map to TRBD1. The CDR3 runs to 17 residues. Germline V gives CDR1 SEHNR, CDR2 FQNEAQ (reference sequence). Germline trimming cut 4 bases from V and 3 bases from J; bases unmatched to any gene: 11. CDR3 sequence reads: CASSSRDRGFRDYGYTF. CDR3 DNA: TGTGCCAGCAGCTCCCGGGACAGGGGATTTCGAGACTATGGCTACACCTTC.

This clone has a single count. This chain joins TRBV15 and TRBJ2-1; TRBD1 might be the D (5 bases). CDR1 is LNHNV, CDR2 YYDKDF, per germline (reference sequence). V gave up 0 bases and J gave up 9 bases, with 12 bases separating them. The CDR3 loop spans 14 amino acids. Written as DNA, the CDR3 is TGTGCCACCAGCAGAGAGTTGACAGACCGTGAGCAGTTCTTC. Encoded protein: CATSRELTDREQFF. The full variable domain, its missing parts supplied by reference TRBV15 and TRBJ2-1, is DAMVIQNPRYQVTQFGKPVTLSCSQTLNHNVMYWYQQKSSQAPKLLFHYYDKDFNNEADTPDNFQSRRPNTSFCFLDIRSPGLGDTAMYLCATSRELTDREQFFGPGTRLTVL.

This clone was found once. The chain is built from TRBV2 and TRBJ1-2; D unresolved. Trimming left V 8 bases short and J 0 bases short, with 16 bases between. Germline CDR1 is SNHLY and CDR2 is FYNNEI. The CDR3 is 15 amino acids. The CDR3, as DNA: TGTGCCAGCCGGGAGAGGGCTCAAGCTAACTATGGCTACACCTTC. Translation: CASRERAQANYGYTF.

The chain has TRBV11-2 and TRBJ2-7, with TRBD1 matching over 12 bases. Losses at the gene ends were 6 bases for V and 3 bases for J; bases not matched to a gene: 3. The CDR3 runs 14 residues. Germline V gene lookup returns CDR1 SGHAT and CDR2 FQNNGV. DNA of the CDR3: TGTGCCAGCAGGGGGACAGGGGGCAACTACGAGCAGTACTTC. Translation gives CASRGTGGNYEQYF.

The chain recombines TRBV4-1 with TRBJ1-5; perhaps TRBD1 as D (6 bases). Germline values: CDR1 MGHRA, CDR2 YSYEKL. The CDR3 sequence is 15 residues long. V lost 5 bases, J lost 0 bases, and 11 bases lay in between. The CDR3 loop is CASSDRQDSNQPQHF. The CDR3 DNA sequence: TGCGCCAGCAGCGACCGACAGGATAGCAATCAGCCCCAGCATTTT.

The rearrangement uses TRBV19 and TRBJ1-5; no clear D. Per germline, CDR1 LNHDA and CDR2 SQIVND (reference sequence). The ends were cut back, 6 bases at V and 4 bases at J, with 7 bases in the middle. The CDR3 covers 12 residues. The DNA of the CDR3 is TGTGCCAGTAGCCTACCGAATCAGCCCCAGCATTTT. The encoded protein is CASSLPNQPQHF. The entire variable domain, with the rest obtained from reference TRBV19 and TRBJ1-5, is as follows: DGGITQSPKYLFRKEGQNVTLSCEQNLNHDAMYWYRQDPGQGLRLIYYSQIVNDFQKGDIAEGYSVSREKKESFPLTVTSAQKNPTAFYLCASSLPNQPQHFGDGTRLSIL.

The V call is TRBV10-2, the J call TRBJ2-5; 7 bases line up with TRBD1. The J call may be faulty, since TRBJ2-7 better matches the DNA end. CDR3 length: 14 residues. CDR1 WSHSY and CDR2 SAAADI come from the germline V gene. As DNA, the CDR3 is TGCGCCAGCAGGGCCGGGACAGACTCCTACGAGCAGTACTTC. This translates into CASRAGTDSYEQYF.

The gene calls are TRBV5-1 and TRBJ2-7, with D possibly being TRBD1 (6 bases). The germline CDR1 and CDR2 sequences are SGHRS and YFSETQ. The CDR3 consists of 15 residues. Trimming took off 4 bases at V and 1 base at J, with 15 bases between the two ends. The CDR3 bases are TGCGCCAGCAGCCCGGACCCCACAGGGTCCTACGAGCAGTACTTC. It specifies CASSPDPTGSYEQYF.

CDR3 amino acids: CASSNSDRGGSSPLHF. CDR3 nucleotides: TGTGCCAGTAGTAACTCAGACAGGGGAGGCAGTTCACCCCTCCACTTT. This sequence joins TRBV19 and TRBJ1-6; 8 nucleotides agree with TRBD1. Germline V lookup: CDR1 LNHDA, CDR2 SQIVND (reference sequence). The junction had 11 bases not matched to a gene; V was cut back by 4 bases and J by 9 bases. The CDR3 covers 16 residues. Filled out from reference TRBV19 and TRBJ1-6, the complete variable domain reads DGGITQSPKYLFRKEGQNVTLSCEQNLNHDAMYWYRQDPGQGLRLIYYSQIVNDFQKGDIAEGYSVSREKKESFPLTVTSAQKNPTAFYLCASSNSDRGGSSPLHFGNGTRLTVT.

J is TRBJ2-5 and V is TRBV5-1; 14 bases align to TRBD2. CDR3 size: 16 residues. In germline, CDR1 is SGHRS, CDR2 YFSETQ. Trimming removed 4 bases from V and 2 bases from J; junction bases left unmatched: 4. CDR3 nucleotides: TGCGCCAGCAGCCCGACTAGCGGGGGGGGACAAGAGACCCAGTACTTC. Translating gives CASSPTSGGGQETQYF.

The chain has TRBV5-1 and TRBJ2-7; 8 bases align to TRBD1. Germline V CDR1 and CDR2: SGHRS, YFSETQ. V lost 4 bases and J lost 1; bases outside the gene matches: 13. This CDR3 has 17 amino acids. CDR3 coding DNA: TGCGCCAGCAGCCAACCTTCTGGACAGGGACAGTCCTACGAGCAGTACTTC. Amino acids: CASSQPSGQGQSYEQYF.

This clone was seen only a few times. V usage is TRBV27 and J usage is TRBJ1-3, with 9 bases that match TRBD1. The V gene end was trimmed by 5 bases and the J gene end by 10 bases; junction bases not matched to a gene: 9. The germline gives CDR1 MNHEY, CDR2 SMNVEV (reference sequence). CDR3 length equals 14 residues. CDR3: CASSPGQGRRTIYF. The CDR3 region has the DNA TGTGCCAGCAGTCCTGGACAGGGGCGGCGTACCATATATTTT.